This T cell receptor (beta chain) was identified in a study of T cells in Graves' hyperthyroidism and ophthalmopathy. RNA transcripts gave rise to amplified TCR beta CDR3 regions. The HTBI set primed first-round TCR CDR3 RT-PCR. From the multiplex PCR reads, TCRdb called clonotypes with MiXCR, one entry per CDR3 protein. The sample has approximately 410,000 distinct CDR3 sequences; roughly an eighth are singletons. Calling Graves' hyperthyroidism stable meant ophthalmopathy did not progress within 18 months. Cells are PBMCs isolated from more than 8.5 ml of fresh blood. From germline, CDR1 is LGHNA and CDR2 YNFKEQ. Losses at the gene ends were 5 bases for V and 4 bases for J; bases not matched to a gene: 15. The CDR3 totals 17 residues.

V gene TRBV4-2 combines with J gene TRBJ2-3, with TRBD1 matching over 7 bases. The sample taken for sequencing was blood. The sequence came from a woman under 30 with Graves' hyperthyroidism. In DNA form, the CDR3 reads TGTGCCAGCAGCGCAATGCCACAGGGGTCAGGGGCAGATACGCAGTATTTT. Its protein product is CASSAMPQGSGADTQYF.